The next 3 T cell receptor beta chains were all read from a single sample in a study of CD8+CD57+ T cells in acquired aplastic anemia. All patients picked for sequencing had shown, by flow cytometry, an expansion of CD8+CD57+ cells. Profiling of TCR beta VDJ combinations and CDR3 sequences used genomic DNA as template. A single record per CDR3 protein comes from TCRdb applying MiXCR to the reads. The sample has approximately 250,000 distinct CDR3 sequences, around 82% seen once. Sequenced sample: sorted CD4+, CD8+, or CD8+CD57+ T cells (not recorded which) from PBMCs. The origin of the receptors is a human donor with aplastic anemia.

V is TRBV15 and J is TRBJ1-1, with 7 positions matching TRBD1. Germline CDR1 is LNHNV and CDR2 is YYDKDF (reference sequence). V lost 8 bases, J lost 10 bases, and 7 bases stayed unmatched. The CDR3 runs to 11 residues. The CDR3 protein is CATPYRGVAFF. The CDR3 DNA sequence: TGTGCCACCCCCTACAGGGGAGTAGCTTTCTTT.

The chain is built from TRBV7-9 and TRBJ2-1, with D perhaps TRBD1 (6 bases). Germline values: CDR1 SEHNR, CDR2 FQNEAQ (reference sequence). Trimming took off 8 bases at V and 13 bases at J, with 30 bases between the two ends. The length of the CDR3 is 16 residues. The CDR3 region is CASGVGGTDTQYFQFF. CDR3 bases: TGTGCCAGCGGCGTTGGGGGCACAGATACGCAGTATTTTCAGTTCTTC.

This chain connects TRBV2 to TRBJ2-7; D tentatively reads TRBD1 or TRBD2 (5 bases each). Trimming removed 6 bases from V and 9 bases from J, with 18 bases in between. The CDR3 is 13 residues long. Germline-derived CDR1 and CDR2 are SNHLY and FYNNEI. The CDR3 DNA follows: TGTGCCAGCAGCCCGGGGCCTACCTATACGCAGTACGTC. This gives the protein CASSPGPTYTQYV.